This T cell receptor beta chain was documented in a study of shared clonotypes between healthy human individuals. Study findings and constraints: Estimated richness was generally greater in naive than memory subsets. The sole specimen, blood, was sampled, and tissue repertoires likely differ.

Details on this clone: Its antigen is not known.

Germline V gives CDR1 MNHNS, CDR2 SASEGT. The CDR3 runs 15 residues. V was trimmed by 7 bases and J by 2 bases, leaving 15 bases between them. Profiled with immunoSEQ multiplex PCR; TCRdb holds only in-frame clones, not every one. This table has about 2,500,000 clones, around 90% appearing once. The sequence came from a man younger than 30 in good health. The chain links TRBV6-1 to TRBJ1-5; no definite D call. Sequenced material: naive CD4+ T cells sorted from blood. The subset here: CD45RA+ positively selected. Here the CDR3 DNA reads TGTGCCAGCACAACATCAGTTTCGGGCAATCAGCCCCAGCATTTT. As protein: CASTTSVSGNQPQHF.